Sequencing of this TCR beta chain was carried out in a study of blood T cell repertoires in COVID-19. Whole-study context: From T cells, B-cell-depleted T cells, or PBMCs came the material, which was cDNA or gDNA.

Clones were sequenced by immunoSEQ multiplex PCR, and TCRdb holds only the in-frame ones, with some missing. This repertoire shows nearly 50,000 clones, under 90% found once; its top ten account for over 4.5%. This clone was detected only once. Per the germline V gene, CDR1 is SGHVS and CDR2 is FQNEAQ. The CDR3 spans 16 residues. V was pared by 1 base and J by 0 bases, with 11 bases between. The J gene is TRBJ2-3, the V gene TRBV7-8, with a possible D match to TRBD1 (6 bases). The source is a woman in her sixties with acute or convalescent COVID-19. Sequences were obtained from peripheral blood. This CDR3 is CASSLVTGQSTDTQYF. Here the CDR3 DNA reads TGTGCCAGCAGCTTAGTTACGGGACAAAGCACAGATACGCAGTATTTT.